The 20 T cell receptor beta chains listed next were all sequenced from one sample in a study of cytomegalovirus exposure and HLA in healthy donors. The data were produced by immunoSEQ multiplex PCR, yet TCRdb's version contains in-frame clones alone and is incomplete. Counted here are some 130,000 clones, roughly 81% occurring once; the ten biggest clones make up more than 1.4%. The specimen was PBMCs. These receptors were obtained from a woman aged 25-40 years in good health and CMV-seronegative.

The J gene is TRBJ1-1, the V gene TRBV5-1; D is possibly TRBD1 (6 bases). This CDR3 is 15 amino acids long. Germline values: CDR1 SGHRS, CDR2 YFSETQ. Trimming cost V 4 bases and J 2 bases, with 15 bases left between them. CDR3 in DNA: TGCGCCAGCAGCCAAAACTTACAGGGCAACACTGAAGCTTTCTTT. This gives the protein CASSQNLQGNTEAFF. Supplemented by reference TRBV5-1 and TRBJ1-1, the full variable domain reads KAGVTQTPRYLIKTRGQQVTLSCSPISGHRSVSWYQQTPGQGLQFLFEYFSETQRNKGNFPGRFSGRQFSNSRSEMNVSTLELGDSALYLCASSQNLQGNTEAFFGQGTRLTVV.

This clone has just one count. The rearrangement links TRBV6-5 to TRBJ1-1; no clear D gene. The CDR3 length is 14 residues. The germline V and J ends were trimmed by 10 bases and 1 base, with 16 bases remaining between them. Germline V CDR1 and CDR2: MNHEY, SVGAGI. In DNA form, the CDR3 reads TGTGCCACCACGGGGTTGGAAAGGAACACTGAAGCTTTCTTT. Protein product: CATTGLERNTEAFF.

The rearrangement uses TRBV19 and TRBJ2-7; weak D call: TRBD1 (6 bases). This CDR3 is 14 amino acids long. The V and J ends lost 6 bases and 5 bases respectively, with 17 bases between them. Germline V CDR1 and CDR2: LNHDA, SQIVND (reference sequence). The CDR3 region is CASSQNREWDEQYF. CDR3 sequence (DNA): TGTGCCAGTAGCCAAAACAGGGAATGGGACGAGCAGTACTTC.

This rearrangement joins TRBV19 to TRBJ1-2; the match to TRBD1 covers 8 bases. The germline V gene encodes CDR1 LNHDA and CDR2 SQIVND (reference sequence). V gave up 8 bases and J gave up 1 base; unmatched junction bases: 12. The CDR3 runs to 16 residues. The CDR3 reads CASGYRGTQDNYGYTF. CDR3 nucleotides: TGTGCCAGTGGTTACAGGGGGACCCAAGATAACTATGGCTACACCTTC.

The chain carries TRBV2 and TRBJ1-2; D possibly corresponds to TRBD1 (5 bases). Deletions cut 6 bases from V and 5 bases from J, with 13 bases between. CDR1 and CDR2 from the germline V gene are SNHLY and FYNNEI. The CDR3 length is 13 residues. CDR3: CASSVNQGYGYTF. In nucleotides, the CDR3 is TGTGCCAGCAGCGTAAACCAGGGATATGGCTACACCTTC.

V is TRBV7-2 and J is TRBJ1-5; TRBD1 agrees at 8 bases. The CDR3 consists of 16 residues. V trimming: 5 bases; J trimming: 5 bases; junction bases outside the gene matches: 11. The germline CDR1 and CDR2 sequences are SGHTA and FQGNSA. The CDR3 sequence: CASSRGAQGAYQPQHF. The CDR3 bases are TGTGCCAGCAGCCGAGGGGCGCAGGGGGCGTATCAGCCCCAGCATTTT. The whole variable domain, remainder taken from reference TRBV7-2 and TRBJ1-5, is GAGVSQSPSNKVTEKGKDVELRCDPISGHTALYWYRQSLGQGLEFLIYFQGNSAPDKSGLPSDRFSAERTGGSVSTLTIQRTQQEDSAVYLCASSRGAQGAYQPQHFGDGTRLSIL.

This clone was seen only once. The genes are TRBV6-5 and TRBJ1-2; D is possibly TRBD1 (6 bases). Germline-derived CDR1 and CDR2 are MNHEY and SVGAGI. CDR3 length: 16 amino acids. The V gene lost 0 bases and the J gene lost 4 bases, with 15 bases spanning the gap. The CDR3, as DNA: TGTGCCAGCAGTTACTCCCCCGCTGGACAGATCTATGGCTACACCTTC. It encodes CASSYSPAGQIYGYTF.

This chain uses TRBV11-2 with TRBJ1-5; D might be TRBD1 (6 bases). Germline assignment: CDR1 SGHAT and CDR2 FQNNGV. V was cut by 5 bases and J by 5 bases, with 13 bases left in between. This CDR3 has 14 residues. CDR3 sequence reads: CASSQRGGYQPQHF. The CDR3 DNA reads as TGTGCCAGCAGCCAGCGGGGGGGCTATCAGCCCCAGCATTTT.

This clone was found a few times. This chain uses TRBV18 with TRBJ2-1; the D gene is possibly TRBD1 (6 bases). Trimming shortened V by 2 bases and J by 2 bases, and 13 bases separated the two germline ends. Germline CDR1 KGHSH, CDR2 LQKENI. The CDR3 runs to 16 residues. CDR3 nucleotide sequence: TGTGCCAGCTCACCAGTATCGACAGGCCCCTACAATGAGCAGTTCTTC. Encoded protein: CASSPVSTGPYNEQFF.

The chain recombines TRBV9 with TRBJ1-2, with a weak D call TRBD1 (5 bases). The germline CDR1 and CDR2 sequences are SGDLS and YYNGEE. CDR3 length equals 14 residues. V was pared by 3 bases and J by 1 base, with 10 bases between. The CDR3 DNA reads as TGTGCCAGCAGCGGGTGGGGGGTTAACTATGGCTACACCTTC. This translates into CASSGWGVNYGYTF.

This clone was counted once. The chain employs TRBV7-7 and TRBJ2-7; 7 bases are shared with TRBD1. The germline V gene encodes CDR1 SSHAT and CDR2 FNYEAQ (reference sequence). The CDR3 covers 13 residues. The V and J ends lost 8 bases and 10 bases, in that order; junction bases with no gene match: 14. The CDR3, as DNA: TGTGCCAGCTCGGGGACAGCCAGTTCGCCCCAGTACTTC. This gives the protein CASSGTASSPQYF.

The chain couples TRBV6-5 to TRBJ1-2; 7 bases map to TRBD1. The germline V gene encodes CDR1 MNHEY and CDR2 SVGAGI. The V gene end was trimmed by 2 bases and the J gene end by 7 bases; junction bases not matched to a gene: 1. This CDR3 contains 12 residues. The CDR3 loop reads CASSYDRAGYTF. CDR3 in DNA: TGTGCCAGCAGTTACGACAGGGCTGGCTACACCTTC.

The rearrangement uses TRBV19 and TRBJ1-3; TRBD1 agrees at 8 bases. CDR1 is LNHDA, CDR2 SQIVND, per germline (reference sequence). Trimming removed 8 bases from V and 2 bases from J; junction bases left unmatched: 2. This CDR3 has 13 residues. CDR3 DNA sequence: TGTGCCAGTGACAGGGGAACTGGAAACACCATATATTTT. The encoded protein is CASDRGTGNTIYF. The whole variable domain, remainder taken from reference TRBV19 and TRBJ1-3, is DGGITQSPKYLFRKEGQNVTLSCEQNLNHDAMYWYRQDPGQGLRLIYYSQIVNDFQKGDIAEGYSVSREKKESFPLTVTSAQKNPTAFYLCASDRGTGNTIYFGEGSWLTVV.

The V and J genes are TRBV5-6 and TRBJ1-2; D is uncertain. Germline assignment: CDR1 SGHDT and CDR2 YYEEEE. The CDR3 is made up of 12 amino acids. V dropped 0 bases and J dropped 3 bases, with 3 bases sitting between them. CDR3 residues: CASSLADYGYTF. CDR3 nucleotide sequence: TGTGCCAGCAGCTTGGCTGACTATGGCTACACCTTC.

The chain recombines TRBV4-1 with TRBJ2-5; tentative D call: TRBD2 (6 bases). The V and J ends lost 1 base and 1 base respectively, with 13 bases between them. There are 16 residues in the CDR3. The germline V gene has CDR1 MGHRA and CDR2 YSYEKL. The CDR3 bases are TGCGCCAGCAGCCAAGGTGCCGCGCGGGGCCAAGAGACCCAGTACTTC. Translation: CASSQGAARGQETQYF.

This clone was recorded only once. The J gene is TRBJ2-7, the V gene TRBV29-1; 11 nucleotides match TRBD2. The CDR3 spans 13 residues. V gave up 4 bases and J gave up 3 bases; unmatched junction bases: 2. Germline CDR1 is SQVTM and CDR2 is ANQGSEA. In DNA, the CDR3 is TGCAGCGTTGCACTAGCGGGGGTCTACGAGCAGTACTTC. Protein product: CSVALAGVYEQYF.

The chain uses TRBV27 and TRBJ1-1; D perhaps matches TRBD1 (6 bases). The CDR3 runs 15 residues. V was trimmed by 5 bases and J by 1 base, leaving 14 bases between them. The V gene's germline CDR1 is MNHEY and CDR2 SMNVEV (reference sequence). The CDR3 DNA sequence: TGTGCCAGCAGTGCACAGGGCGAAGGGAACACTGAAGCTTTCTTT. This sequence encodes CASSAQGEGNTEAFF.

As DNA, the CDR3 is TGTGCCAGCAGTTCAGGGACAATGACGGCTAACTATGGCTACACCTTC. Its protein is CASSSGTMTANYGYTF. This chain joins TRBV6-5 and TRBJ1-2; TRBD1 is a possible D gene (6 bases). Trimming removed 4 bases at V and 0 bases at J, with 15 bases between. The germline gives CDR1 MNHEY, CDR2 SVGAGI. This CDR3 is 16 amino acids long.

J is TRBJ2-1 and V is TRBV27; TRBD1 agrees at 11 bases. Per the germline V gene, CDR1 is MNHEY and CDR2 is SMNVEV (reference sequence). The CDR3 has 16 residues. V shed 2 bases and J 7 bases; nucleotides not matched to a gene: 7. In DNA, the CDR3 is TGTGCCAGCAGTTTACTGGACAGGGGGCGCAGGAATGAGCAGTTCTTC. Protein sequence: CASSLLDRGRRNEQFF.

The rearrangement links TRBV28 to TRBJ2-4, with D possibly matching TRBD1 (5 bases). V dropped 7 bases and J dropped 0 bases, with 16 bases sitting between them. The CDR3 is 16 residues long. Looked up from germline, CDR1 is MDHEN and CDR2 is SYDVKM. DNA of the CDR3: TGTGCCAGCACCAAACCAGGGAAATTAGCCAAAAACATTCAGTACTTC. Translating gives CASTKPGKLAKNIQYF.